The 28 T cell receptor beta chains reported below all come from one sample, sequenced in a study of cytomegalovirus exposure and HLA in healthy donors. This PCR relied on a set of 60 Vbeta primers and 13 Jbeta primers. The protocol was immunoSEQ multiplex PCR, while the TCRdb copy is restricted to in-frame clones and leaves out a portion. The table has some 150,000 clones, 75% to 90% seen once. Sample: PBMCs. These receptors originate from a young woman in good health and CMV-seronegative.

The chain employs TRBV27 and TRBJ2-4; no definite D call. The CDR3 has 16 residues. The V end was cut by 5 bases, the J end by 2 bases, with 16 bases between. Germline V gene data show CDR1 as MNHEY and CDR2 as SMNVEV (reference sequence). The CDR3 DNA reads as TGTGCCAGCAGTCCAATCGCAGGAAGGACCAAAAACATTCAGTACTTC. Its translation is CASSPIAGRTKNIQYF.

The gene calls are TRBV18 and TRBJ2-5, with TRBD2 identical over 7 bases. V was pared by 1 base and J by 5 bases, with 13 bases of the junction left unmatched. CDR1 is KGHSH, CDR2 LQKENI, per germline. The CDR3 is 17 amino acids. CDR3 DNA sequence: TGTGCCAGCTCACCACGTGCGTGGCGGGAGCTAGGTGAGACCCAGTACTTC. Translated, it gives CASSPRAWRELGETQYF.

The CDR3 region is CASSRTVDTQYF. The CDR3 coding sequence is TGTGCCAGCAGCCGGACAGTAGATACGCAGTATTTT. The chain is built from TRBV11-2 and TRBJ2-3; a weak D match, TRBD1 (6 bases). CDR3 length: 12 amino acids. Germline CDR1 and CDR2: SGHAT and FQNNGV. Trimming cost V 5 bases and J 5 bases, with 8 bases left between them.

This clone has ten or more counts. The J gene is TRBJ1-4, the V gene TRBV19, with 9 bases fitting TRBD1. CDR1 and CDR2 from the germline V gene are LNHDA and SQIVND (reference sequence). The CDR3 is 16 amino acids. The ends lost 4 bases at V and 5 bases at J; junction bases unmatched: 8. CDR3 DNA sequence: TGTGCCAGTAGTACGACAGGGGGACAGGCCAATGAAAAACTGTTTTTT. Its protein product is CASSTTGGQANEKLFF.

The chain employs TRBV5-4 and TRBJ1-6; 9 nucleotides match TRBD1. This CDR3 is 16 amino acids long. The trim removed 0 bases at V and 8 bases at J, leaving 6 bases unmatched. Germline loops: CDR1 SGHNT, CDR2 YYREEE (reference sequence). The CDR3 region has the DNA TGTGCCAGCAGCTTGGCCTTGACAGGGGGTCATTCACCCCTCCACTTT. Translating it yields CASSLALTGGHSPLHF.

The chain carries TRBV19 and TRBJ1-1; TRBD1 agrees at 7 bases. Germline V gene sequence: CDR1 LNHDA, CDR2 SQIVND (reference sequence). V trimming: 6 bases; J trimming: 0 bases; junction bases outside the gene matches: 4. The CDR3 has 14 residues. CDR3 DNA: TGTGCCAGTAGCAGACAGGGCTTGAACACTGAAGCTTTCTTT. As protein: CASSRQGLNTEAFF.

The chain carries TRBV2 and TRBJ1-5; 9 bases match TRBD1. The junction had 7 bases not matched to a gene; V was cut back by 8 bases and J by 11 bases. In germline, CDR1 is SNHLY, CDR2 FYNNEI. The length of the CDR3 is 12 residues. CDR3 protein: CASGTGIGAQHF. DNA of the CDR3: TGTGCCAGCGGGACAGGGATCGGGGCCCAGCATTTT.

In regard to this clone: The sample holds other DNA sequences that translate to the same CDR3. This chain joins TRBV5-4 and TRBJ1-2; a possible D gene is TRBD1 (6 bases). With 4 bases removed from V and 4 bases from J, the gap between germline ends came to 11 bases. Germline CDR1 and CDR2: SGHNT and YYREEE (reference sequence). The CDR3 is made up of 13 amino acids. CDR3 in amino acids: CASSLQGSYGYTF. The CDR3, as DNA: TGTGCCAGCAGCCTACAGGGAAGCTATGGCTACACCTTC.

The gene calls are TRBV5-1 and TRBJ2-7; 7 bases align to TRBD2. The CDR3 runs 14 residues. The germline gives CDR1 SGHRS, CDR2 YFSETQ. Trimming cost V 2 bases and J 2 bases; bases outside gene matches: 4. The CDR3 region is CASSFRGGTYEQYF. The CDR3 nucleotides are TGCGCCAGCAGCTTTCGCGGGGGAACCTACGAGCAGTACTTC.

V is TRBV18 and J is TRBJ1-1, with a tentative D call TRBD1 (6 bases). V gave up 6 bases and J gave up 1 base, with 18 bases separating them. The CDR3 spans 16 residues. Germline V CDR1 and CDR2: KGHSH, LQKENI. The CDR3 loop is CASSKTLGGGNTEAFF. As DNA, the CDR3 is TGTGCCAGCTCTAAAACATTAGGGGGGGGGAACACTGAAGCTTTCTTT.

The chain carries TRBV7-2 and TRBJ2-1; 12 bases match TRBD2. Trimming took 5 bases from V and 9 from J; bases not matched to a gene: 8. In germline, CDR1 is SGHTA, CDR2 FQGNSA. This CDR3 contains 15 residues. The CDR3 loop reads CASSLGLAGSGEQFF. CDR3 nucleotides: TGTGCCAGCAGCCTGGGACTAGCGGGCTCAGGTGAGCAGTTCTTC.

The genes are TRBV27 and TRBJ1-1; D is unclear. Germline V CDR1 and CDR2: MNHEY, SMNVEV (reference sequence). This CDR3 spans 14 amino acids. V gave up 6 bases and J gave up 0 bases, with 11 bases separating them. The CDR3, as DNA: TGTGCCAGCAGCCTGGTAGCCATGAACACTGAAGCTTTCTTT. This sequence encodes CASSLVAMNTEAFF.

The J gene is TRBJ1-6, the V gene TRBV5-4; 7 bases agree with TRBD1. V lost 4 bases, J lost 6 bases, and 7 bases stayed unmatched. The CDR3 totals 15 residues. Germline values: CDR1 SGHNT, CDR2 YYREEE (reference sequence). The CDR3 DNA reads TGTGCCAGCAGCCGCGGACAGGCCTTTAATTCACCCCTCCACTTT. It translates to CASSRGQAFNSPLHF.

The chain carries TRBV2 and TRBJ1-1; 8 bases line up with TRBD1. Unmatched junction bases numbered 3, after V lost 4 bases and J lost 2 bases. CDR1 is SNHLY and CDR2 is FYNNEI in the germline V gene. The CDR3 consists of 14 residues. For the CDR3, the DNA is TGTGCCAGCAGTGCGGACAGGGATAACACTGAAGCTTTCTTT. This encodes CASSADRDNTEAFF.

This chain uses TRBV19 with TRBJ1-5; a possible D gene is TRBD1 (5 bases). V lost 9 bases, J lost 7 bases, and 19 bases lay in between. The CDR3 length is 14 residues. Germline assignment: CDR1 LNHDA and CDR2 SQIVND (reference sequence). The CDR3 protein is CASRPGRDEQPQHF. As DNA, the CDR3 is TGTGCCAGCCGGCCGGGCAGGGATGAGCAGCCCCAGCATTTT.

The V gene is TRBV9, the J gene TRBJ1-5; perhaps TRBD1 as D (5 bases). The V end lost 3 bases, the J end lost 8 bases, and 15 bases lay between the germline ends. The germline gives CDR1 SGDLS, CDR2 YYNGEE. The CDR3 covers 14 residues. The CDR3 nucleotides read TGTGCCAGCAGCGCCCGACCTTGGGGGGAGCCCCAGCATTTT. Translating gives CASSARPWGEPQHF.

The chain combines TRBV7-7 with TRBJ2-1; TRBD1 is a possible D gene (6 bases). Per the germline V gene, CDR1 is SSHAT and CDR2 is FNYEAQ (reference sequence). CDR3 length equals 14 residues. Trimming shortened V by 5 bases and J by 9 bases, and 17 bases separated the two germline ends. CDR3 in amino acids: CASSRIEGDGEQFF. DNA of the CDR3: TGTGCCAGCAGCCGGATCGAGGGGGACGGTGAGCAGTTCTTC.

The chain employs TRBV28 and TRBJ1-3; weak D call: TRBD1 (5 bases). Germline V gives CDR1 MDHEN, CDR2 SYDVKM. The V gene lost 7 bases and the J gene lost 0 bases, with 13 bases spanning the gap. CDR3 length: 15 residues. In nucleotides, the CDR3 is TGTGCCAGCAAAGTGGGGGGGAGCTCTGGAAACACCATATATTTT. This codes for CASKVGGSSGNTIYF.

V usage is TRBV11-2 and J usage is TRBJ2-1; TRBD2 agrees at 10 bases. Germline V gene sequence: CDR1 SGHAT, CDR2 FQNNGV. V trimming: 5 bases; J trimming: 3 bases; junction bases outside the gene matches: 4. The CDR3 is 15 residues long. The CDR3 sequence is CASSRGLADYNEQFF. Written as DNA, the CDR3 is TGTGCCAGCAGCCGCGGACTAGCGGACTACAATGAGCAGTTCTTC.

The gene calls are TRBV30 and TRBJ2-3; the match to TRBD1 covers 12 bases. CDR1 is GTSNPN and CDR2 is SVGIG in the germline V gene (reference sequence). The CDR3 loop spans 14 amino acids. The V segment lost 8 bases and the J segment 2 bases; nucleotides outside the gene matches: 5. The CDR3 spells CARGTGGNTDTQYF. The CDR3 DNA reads TGTGCCCGGGGGACAGGGGGCAACACAGATACGCAGTATTTT.

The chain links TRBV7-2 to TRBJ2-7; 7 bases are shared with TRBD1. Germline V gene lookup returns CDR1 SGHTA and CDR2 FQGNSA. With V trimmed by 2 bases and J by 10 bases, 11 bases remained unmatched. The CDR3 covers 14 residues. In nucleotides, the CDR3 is TGTGCCAGCAGCTTAAGACAGGGTCCCCCGGGACAGTACTTC. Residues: CASSLRQGPPGQYF.

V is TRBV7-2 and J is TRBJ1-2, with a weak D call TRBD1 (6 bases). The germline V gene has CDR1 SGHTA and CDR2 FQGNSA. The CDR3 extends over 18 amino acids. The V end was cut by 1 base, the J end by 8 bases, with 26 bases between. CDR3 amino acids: CASSLVPGRGAPSGGYTF. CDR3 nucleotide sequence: TGTGCCAGCAGCTTAGTCCCTGGGCGGGGGGCCCCCTCGGGCGGCTACACCTTC. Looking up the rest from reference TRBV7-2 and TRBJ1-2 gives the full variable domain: GAGVSQSPSNKVTEKGKDVELRCDPISGHTALYWYRQSLGQGLEFLIYFQGNSAPDKSGLPSDRFSAERTGGSVSTLTIQRTQQEDSAVYLCASSLVPGRGAPSGGYTFGSGTRLTVV.

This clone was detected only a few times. The CDR3 reads CASSLPQGDGYTF. The CDR3 bases are TGTGCCAGCAGTTTACCCCAGGGGGATGGCTACACCTTC. The chain has TRBV27 and TRBJ1-2; TRBD1 matches 7 bases. Germline values: CDR1 MNHEY, CDR2 SMNVEV (reference sequence). There are 13 residues in the CDR3. Germline trimming cut 2 bases from V and 6 bases from J; bases unmatched to any gene: 3.

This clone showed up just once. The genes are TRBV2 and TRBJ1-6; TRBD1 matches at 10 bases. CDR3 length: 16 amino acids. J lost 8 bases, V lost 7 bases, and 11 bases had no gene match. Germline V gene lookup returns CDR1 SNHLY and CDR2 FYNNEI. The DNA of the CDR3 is TGTGCCAGCAACCGGGACAGGGGATATGGGCATTCACCCCTCCACTTT. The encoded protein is CASNRDRGYGHSPLHF.

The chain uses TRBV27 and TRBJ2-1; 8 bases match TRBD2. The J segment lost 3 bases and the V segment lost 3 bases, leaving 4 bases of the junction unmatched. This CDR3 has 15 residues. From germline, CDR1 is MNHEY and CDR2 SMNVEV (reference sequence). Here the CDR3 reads CASSFPGLGYNEQFF. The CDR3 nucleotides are TGTGCCAGCAGTTTCCCGGGACTAGGCTACAATGAGCAGTTCTTC.

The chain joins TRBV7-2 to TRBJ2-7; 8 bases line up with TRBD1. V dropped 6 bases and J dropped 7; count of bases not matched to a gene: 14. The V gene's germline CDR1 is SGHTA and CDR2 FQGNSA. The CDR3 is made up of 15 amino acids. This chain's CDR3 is CASRERDRGVREQYF. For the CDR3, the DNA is TGTGCCAGCAGGGAGAGAGACAGGGGAGTGCGAGAGCAGTACTTC.

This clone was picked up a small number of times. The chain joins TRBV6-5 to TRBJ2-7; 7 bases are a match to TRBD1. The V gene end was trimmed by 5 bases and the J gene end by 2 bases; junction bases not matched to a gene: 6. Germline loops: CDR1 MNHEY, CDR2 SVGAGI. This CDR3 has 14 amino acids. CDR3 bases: TGTGCCAGCAGTAATGGGGACAGTCCCTACGAGCAGTACTTC. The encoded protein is CASSNGDSPYEQYF.

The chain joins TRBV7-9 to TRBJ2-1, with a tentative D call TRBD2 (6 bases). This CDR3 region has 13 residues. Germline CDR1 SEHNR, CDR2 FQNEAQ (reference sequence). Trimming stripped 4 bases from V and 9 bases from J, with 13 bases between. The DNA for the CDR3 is TGTGCCAGCAGCTCTCCAATGGGAGGTGAGCAGTTCTTC. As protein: CASSSPMGGEQFF.